These 12 T cell receptor beta chains were all obtained from the same sample, sequenced in a study of STAT5B mutations in CD4+ large granular lymphocyte leukemia. Sequenced by immunoSEQ multiplex PCR; TCRdb stores in-frame clones only, minus some. The sample lists 20,000 to 25,000 clones, 74% occurring once. The sequenced sample was CD4+ T cells from blood buffy coats. These receptors were taken from a human donor in good health.

The V call is TRBV29-1, the J call TRBJ1-2; 9 bases agree with TRBD1. Germline V CDR1 and CDR2: SQVTM, ANQGSEA. Losses at the gene ends were 4 bases for V and 8 bases for J; bases not matched to a gene: 8. The CDR3 is 13 residues long. This chain's CDR3 is CSVGTGERYGYTF. Written as DNA, the CDR3 is TGCAGCGTTGGGACAGGGGAACGGTACGGCTACACCTTC.

The chain uses TRBV18 and TRBJ2-2; 9 nucleotides agree with TRBD2. CDR3 length: 15 residues. Trimming cost V 8 bases and J 4 bases; bases outside gene matches: 8. The V gene's germline CDR1 is KGHSH and CDR2 LQKENI. Written as DNA, the CDR3 is TGTGCCAGCGCAAGGCGGGAGGGCCGCACCGGGGAGCTGTTTTTT. Protein product: CASARREGRTGELFF. Based on the CDR3 plus reference TRBV18 and TRBJ2-2, the full variable domain is NAGVMQNPRHLVRRRGQEARLRCSPMKGHSHVYWYRQLPEEGLKFMVYLQKENIIDESGMPKERFSAEFPKEGPSILRIQQVVRGDSAAYFCASARREGRTGELFFGEGSRLTVL.

The gene calls are TRBV2 and TRBJ1-6; D may be TRBD1 (5 bases). V lost 4 bases and J 5 bases, leaving 9 bases between the germline ends. CDR3 length: 14 residues. Germline CDR1 and CDR2: SNHLY and FYNNEI. CDR3 amino acids: CASSVGGNNSPLHF. In DNA, the CDR3 is TGTGCCAGCAGTGTTGGGGGAAATAATTCACCCCTCCACTTT.

The rearrangement links TRBV6-1 to TRBJ2-7; D gene uncertain. Germline V gene data show CDR1 as MNHNS and CDR2 as SASEGT. CDR3 length: 14 amino acids. V was cut by 2 bases and J by 4 bases, with 12 bases left in between. The CDR3 bases are TGTGCCAGCAGTGAACGCGTCCGAATATACGAGCAGTACGTC. It codes for CASSERVRIYEQYV.

This clone has just one count. J is TRBJ1-3 and V is TRBV28, with 7 bases aligning to TRBD1. The germline CDR1 and CDR2 sequences are MDHEN and SYDVKM. CDR3 length: 16 residues. After removal of 2 bases from V and 1 base from J, the junction contained 5 bases not matched to a gene. CDR3 in DNA: TGTGCCAGCAGTTTAACAGGGGACGTTTCTGGAAACACCATATATTTT. This sequence encodes CASSLTGDVSGNTIYF.

The chain recombines TRBV21-1 with TRBJ1-3; the listed D gene, TRBD1, was not tested against the DNA. TRBV21-1 is an annotated pseudogene. The CDR3 runs to 18 residues. The CDR3 region is CASSKFWTGKRNRDTIYF. The CDR3 nucleotides read TGTGCCAGCAGCAAATTTTGGACAGGGAAAAGGAATCGTGACACCATATATTTT.

This clone was recorded only once. The chain combines TRBV27 with TRBJ1-3; D is possibly TRBD1 (6 bases). V was clipped by 6 bases and J by 4 bases, with 13 bases between them. Germline V gene sequence: CDR1 MNHEY, CDR2 SMNVEV (reference sequence). The CDR3 is 14 residues long. The CDR3 protein is CASRRTGTGNTIYF. The CDR3 DNA sequence: TGTGCCAGCAGACGCACAGGGACGGGAAACACCATATATTTT.

The gene calls are TRBV4-2 and TRBJ2-3, with a possible D match to TRBD1 (7 bases). This CDR3 has 17 residues. The germline V gene encodes CDR1 LGHNA and CDR2 YNFKEQ. V was cut by 1 base and J by 4 bases, with 18 bases left in between. As DNA, the CDR3 is TGTGCCAGCAGCCAAGCCTTCGGAGGGGGCGCGGCAGATACGCAGTATTTT. It encodes CASSQAFGGGAADTQYF.

The chain uses TRBV5-8 and TRBJ1-5; no definite D call. The CDR3 runs 17 residues. Germline CDR1 reads SGHTS; CDR2 reads YDEGEE. V lost 0 bases, J lost 0 bases, and 13 bases lay in between. As DNA, the CDR3 is TGTGCCAGCAGCTTGGAAGTTGGGAGATATAGCAATCAGCCCCAGCATTTT. This sequence encodes CASSLEVGRYSNQPQHF.

The rearrangement joins TRBV5-1 to TRBJ2-7, with 9 bases fitting TRBD1. The CDR3 loop spans 13 amino acids. CDR1 is SGHRS, CDR2 YFSETQ, per germline. The V segment lost 2 bases and the J segment 5 bases; nucleotides outside the gene matches: 2. CDR3 in DNA: TGCGCCAGCAGCTTTGGGACAGGGAACGAGCAGTACTTC. It specifies CASSFGTGNEQYF.

CDR3 coding DNA: TGTGCCAGCAGTCCCGGGACTAGCGGGACCTCCTTCTCTGGGGCCAACGTCCTGACTTTC. Its translation is CASSPGTSGTSFSGANVLTF. The chain carries TRBV28 and TRBJ2-6; 13 positions match TRBD2. The V gene end was trimmed by 5 bases and the J gene end by 0 bases; junction bases not matched to a gene: 10. The CDR3 runs 20 residues. Germline lookup yields CDR1 MDHEN and CDR2 SYDVKM.

The chain links TRBV5-4 to TRBJ2-7; D call uncertain. Deletions cut 0 bases from V and 8 bases from J, with 18 bases between. The CDR3 spans 15 residues. Germline V gene sequence: CDR1 SGHNT, CDR2 YYREEE (reference sequence). This CDR3 is CASSLDRRGLLKQYF. The CDR3 bases are TGTGCCAGCAGCTTGGACCGGAGAGGTCTGTTAAAGCAGTACTTC. Filled out from reference TRBV5-4 and TRBJ2-7, the complete variable domain reads ETGVTQSPTHLIKTRGQQVTLRCSSQSGHNTVSWYQQALGQGPQFIFQYYREEENGRGNFPPRFSGLQFPNYSSELNVNALELDDSALYLCASSLDRRGLLKQYFGPGTRLTVT.